This T cell receptor beta chain is from a study of T-cell reconstitution after alpha-beta-depleted transplantation in children. Study-level points and caveats: Some patients showed high day-60 TCRbeta diversity, which derived from surviving recipient T cells and thymic progenitors. T cells produced anew were the main source of T-cell counts and diversity one year after transplant. Alpha-beta T cells present about two months after transplant were reported to originate from several hundred expanded graft clones.

The V and J ends lost 6 bases and 5 bases respectively, with 10 bases between them. The CDR3 covers 12 residues. Per germline, CDR1 MGHRA and CDR2 YSYEKL. This clonotype came up a few times. Its antigen remains unknown. Researchers prepared the TCRbeta library using unique molecular identifiers, the study reports. TCRdb reprocessed the PCR reads with MiXCR, giving one entry per CDR3 protein. The profile shows around 94,000 distinct CDR3 sequences, about 8% of them singletons. This TCR came from a boy aged 2 to 9 with acute lymphoblastic leukemia, due to receive a stem cell transplant. V gene TRBV4-1 combines with J gene TRBJ1-1, with D perhaps TRBD1 (5 bases). The sequencing here drew on PBMCs, taken before TCRalphabeta/CD19-depleted stem cell transplant. CDR3 bases: TGCGCCAGCAGGGGACTGGGGACTGAAGCTTTCTTT. Encoded protein: CASRGLGTEAFF.